These 18 T cell receptor beta chains share one sample of origin, sequenced in a study of T cells after yellow fever vaccination. Each CDR3 protein gets one entry after TCRdb re-called the 5' RACE reads with MiXCR. The table records about 400,000 distinct CDR3 sequences, 6.2% of them present only once. The sample here was PBMCs, taken 5 days after the yellow fever booster vaccination. The receptors derive from a man aged 25 to 45 who received the YFV17D yellow fever vaccine.

This clonotype was found a few times. V gene TRBV7-9 combines with J gene TRBJ2-1; 8 nucleotides line up with TRBD1. V was clipped by 4 bases and J by 8 bases; unmatched bases: 7. CDR1 is SEHNR, CDR2 FQNEAQ, per germline (reference sequence). The CDR3 has 14 amino acids. The DNA of the CDR3 is TGTGCCAGCAGCTCCCCGGGACAGGTTCATGAGCAGTTCTTC. It specifies CASSSPGQVHEQFF.

In this sample, this clonotype turned up many times. The genes are TRBV7-9 and TRBJ2-3; D remains unclear. The CDR3 runs 13 residues. V lost 8 bases and J lost 5, with 14 bases in between. Germline V gene lookup returns CDR1 SEHNR and CDR2 FQNEAQ (reference sequence). The CDR3 DNA reads as TGTGCCAGCCAAGCCATGGATGGAGATACGCAGTATTTT. Protein sequence: CASQAMDGDTQYF.

This clonotype was recorded at least ten times. The chain joins TRBV19 to TRBJ2-2; D remains unclear. This CDR3 contains 14 residues. Germline V gives CDR1 LNHDA, CDR2 SQIVND (reference sequence). V was trimmed by 3 bases and J by 2 bases, leaving 7 bases between them. CDR3 nucleotide sequence: TGTGCCAGTAGTATTACTATTAACACCGGGGAGCTGTTTTTT. The encoded protein is CASSITINTGELFF. The whole variable domain, remainder taken from reference TRBV19 and TRBJ2-2, is DGGITQSPKYLFRKEGQNVTLSCEQNLNHDAMYWYRQDPGQGLRLIYYSQIVNDFQKGDIAEGYSVSREKKESFPLTVTSAQKNPTAFYLCASSITINTGELFFGEGSRLTVL.

The chain recombines TRBV18 with TRBJ2-7; 10 bases map to TRBD2. CDR1 is KGHSH and CDR2 is LQKENI in the germline V gene. The CDR3 covers 15 residues. V lost 3 bases to trimming and J lost 2 bases; unmatched junction nucleotides: 4. CDR3 sequence (DNA): TGTGCCAGCTCACCGGAGCGGGAGGGCCCCTACGAGCAGTACTTC. It translates to CASSPEREGPYEQYF.

Ten or more counts support this clonotype. This chain links TRBV7-2 with TRBJ2-7, with 8 nucleotides matching TRBD2. Germline V CDR1 and CDR2: SGHTA, FQGNSA. The CDR3 spans 15 residues. Trimming removed 1 base from V and 1 base from J; junction bases left unmatched: 3. This CDR3 is CASSLESSGSYEQYF. The CDR3 nucleotides are TGTGCCAGCAGCTTAGAGTCTAGCGGGTCCTACGAGCAGTACTTC.

V is TRBV7-9 and J is TRBJ1-3; possibly TRBD1 for D (6 bases). Germline-derived CDR1 and CDR2 are SEHNR and FQNEAQ (reference sequence). V lost 2 bases and J lost 0, with 14 bases in between. The CDR3 is 17 amino acids. In nucleotides, the CDR3 is TGTGCCAGCAGCTTACCCTCGGACAGCCTCTCTGGAAACACCATATATTTT. Its protein is CASSLPSDSLSGNTIYF.

This clonotype appeared many times. V usage is TRBV29-1 and J usage is TRBJ2-7; D may be TRBD1 (5 bases). Germline V gene sequence: CDR1 SQVTM, CDR2 ANQGSEA. The CDR3 extends over 11 amino acids. V dropped 4 bases and J dropped 6 bases, with 10 bases sitting between them. The CDR3: CSVGQLGEQYF. The CDR3 DNA follows: TGCAGCGTTGGACAGCTTGGCGAGCAGTACTTC.

This clonotype has at least ten counts. The chain has TRBV20-1 and TRBJ2-5, with D uncertain. CDR3 length: 12 amino acids. Trimming removed 4 bases from V and 1 base from J, with 7 bases in between. The V gene's germline CDR1 is DFQATT and CDR2 SNEGSKA (reference sequence). The DNA of the CDR3 is TGCAGTGCTACCCAGTTCCAAGAGACCCAGTACTTC. Protein product: CSATQFQETQYF.

This clonotype was counted at least ten times. This sequence joins TRBV5-1 and TRBJ2-3; D unclear. Germline values: CDR1 SGHRS, CDR2 YFSETQ. The CDR3 is 13 amino acids. Trimming removed 2 bases from V and 4 bases from J, with 8 bases in between. The CDR3 reads CASSFEAPDTQYF. The CDR3 DNA is TGCGCCAGCAGCTTTGAAGCTCCAGATACGCAGTATTTT.

This clonotype has only a few counts. V gene TRBV20-1 combines with J gene TRBJ1-1; D ambiguous. The V gene lost 5 bases and the J gene lost 3 bases, with 7 bases spanning the gap. This CDR3 is built from 11 residues. Germline V gene sequence: CDR1 DFQATT, CDR2 SNEGSKA (reference sequence). The CDR3 here is CSAPMYTEAFF. In DNA, the CDR3 is TGCAGTGCTCCCATGTACACTGAAGCTTTCTTT.

The chain links TRBV6-5 to TRBJ1-1, with D perhaps TRBD1 (5 bases). V lost 6 bases and J lost 7, with 9 bases in between. Germline assignment: CDR1 MNHEY and CDR2 SVGAGI. This CDR3 is built from 11 residues. The CDR3, as DNA: TGTGCCAGCAGAGGGGTCGGTGAAGCTTTCTTT. Amino acids: CASRGVGEAFF.

In its sample, this clonotype was seen many times. The rearrangement uses TRBV7-2 and TRBJ2-1, with 9 bases matching TRBD2. The germline V gene has CDR1 SGHTA and CDR2 FQGNSA. V lost 2 bases, J lost 7 bases, and 0 bases stayed unmatched. The CDR3 spans 13 residues. The CDR3 sequence is CASSLLAGNEQFF. CDR3 nucleotides: TGTGCCAGCAGCTTACTAGCGGGAAATGAGCAGTTCTTC.

This chain joins TRBV4-3 and TRBJ2-1; TRBD2 agrees at 9 bases. J gave up 8 bases and V 6 bases, and 11 bases lay outside the gene matches. The CDR3 has 15 residues. Germline V gene sequence: CDR1 LGHNA, CDR2 YSLEER. CDR3 sequence (DNA): TGCGCCAGCAGTCCCGGTGGGGCGGGAGGGCATGAGCAGTTCTTC. Protein: CASSPGGAGGHEQFF.

In its sample, this clonotype was seen a few times. The chain has TRBV29-1 and TRBJ2-1; 9 nucleotides match TRBD1. Germline CDR1 SQVTM, CDR2 ANQGSEA. The V gene end was trimmed by 0 bases and the J gene end by 4 bases; junction bases not matched to a gene: 4. This CDR3 has 15 residues. The CDR3 sequence: CSVEDRDRAYNEQFF. In DNA, the CDR3 is TGCAGCGTTGAAGATCGGGACAGGGCATACAATGAGCAGTTCTTC.

This clonotype was seen repeatedly, ten times or more. The gene calls are TRBV3-1 and TRBJ2-6, with D uncertain. Germline V lookup: CDR1 LGHDT, CDR2 YNNKEL (reference sequence). The V end was cut by 0 bases, the J end by 2 bases, with 5 bases between. This CDR3 has 15 residues. CDR3 DNA: TGTGCCAGCAGCCAAGATCGGACTGGGGCCAACGTCCTGACTTTC. Protein sequence: CASSQDRTGANVLTF.

The chain is built from TRBV20-1 and TRBJ2-3; a weak D match, TRBD1 (6 bases). Looked up from germline, CDR1 is DFQATT and CDR2 is SNEGSKA (reference sequence). CDR3 length: 16 residues. DNA for the CDR3: TGCAGCCAAGCACCACTGACAGGTCCTCTCACAGATACGCAGTATTTT. This sequence encodes CSQAPLTGPLTDTQYF.

This clonotype has a handful of counts. The chain links TRBV5-1 to TRBJ2-7; D remains unclear. The CDR3 is 14 residues long. V shed 0 bases and J shed 3 bases, with 10 bases lying between them. Germline assignment: CDR1 SGHRS and CDR2 YFSETQ. The CDR3 DNA reads as TGCGCCAGCAGCTTGGTATCAGGAAACTACGAGCAGTACTTC. It encodes CASSLVSGNYEQYF.

In this sample, this clonotype turned up a few times. CDR3 protein: CASSPRGGGTGELFF. DNA for the CDR3: TGTGCCAGTAGTCCTCGTGGGGGAGGAACCGGGGAGCTGTTTTTT. The genes are TRBV19 and TRBJ2-2; maybe TRBD2 (6 bases). CDR3 length: 15 residues. CDR1 LNHDA and CDR2 SQIVND come from the germline V gene (reference sequence). Trimming stripped 5 bases from V and 5 bases from J, with 15 bases between.